The 18 T cell receptor beta chains listed next were all sequenced from one sample in a study of shared clonotypes between healthy human individuals. TCRdb's copy holds only in-frame clones and misses some; the assay was immunoSEQ multiplex PCR. Of hundreds of thousands of clones listed, 92% were seen once; the top ten hold 20% to 25%. As defined, naive CD8 cells were CD45RO-negative and positively selected for CCR7, with terminally differentiated effector memory CD45RA+ cells excluded. The material sequenced was naive CD8+ T cells sorted from blood. These receptor sequences come from a man younger than 40 in good health.

The CDR3 coding sequence is TGTGCCAGCAGTGAGTTTGTGGGACAGCCCCAGCATTTT. Translated, it gives CASSEFVGQPQHF. V usage is TRBV6-1 and J usage is TRBJ1-5; D uncertain. Deletions cut 3 bases from V and 7 bases from J, with 10 bases between. The germline V gene has CDR1 MNHNS and CDR2 SASEGT. This CDR3 comprises 13 residues.

This clone was counted once. The genes are TRBV28 and TRBJ2-7; TRBD1 aligns across 9 bases. In germline, CDR1 is MDHEN, CDR2 SYDVKM. The CDR3 loop spans 13 amino acids. After removal of 3 bases from V and 4 bases from J, the junction contained 1 base not matched to a gene. The CDR3 sequence: CASSLGTGYEQYF. The CDR3 coding sequence is TGTGCCAGCAGTTTGGGGACAGGGTACGAGCAGTACTTC. The full variable domain, rest sourced from reference TRBV28 and TRBJ2-7, is DVKVTQSSRYLVKRTGEKVFLECVQDMDHENMFWYRQDPGLGLRLIYFSYDVKMKEKGDIPEGYSVSREKKERFSLILESASTNQTSMYLCASSLGTGYEQYFGPGTRLTVT.

This chain links TRBV6-5 with TRBJ2-3; D might be TRBD1 (5 bases). V dropped 2 bases and J dropped 6 bases, with 9 bases sitting between them. Germline V gene sequence: CDR1 MNHEY, CDR2 SVGAGI. The CDR3 extends over 13 amino acids. This CDR3 reads CASSYPPGDTQYF. CDR3 DNA: TGTGCCAGCAGTTACCCCCCAGGGGATACGCAGTATTTT.

J is TRBJ2-1 and V is TRBV13; TRBD1 is a possible D gene (5 bases). CDR3 length: 15 residues. Germline V gene lookup returns CDR1 PRHDT and CDR2 FYEKMQ (reference sequence). Trimming left V 0 bases short and J 4 bases short, with 10 bases between. CDR3 region: CASSLGGAAYNEQFF. In DNA form, the CDR3 reads TGTGCCAGCAGCTTAGGAGGGGCGGCTTACAATGAGCAGTTCTTC.

In the case of this clone: This same CDR3 is encoded by further DNA sequences in the sample. The chain has TRBV27 and TRBJ2-1; D remains unclear. CDR3 size: 11 residues. V was cut by 8 bases and J by 5 bases, with 7 bases left in between. Per germline, CDR1 MNHEY and CDR2 SMNVEV (reference sequence). This chain's CDR3 is CASSLNNEQFF. In nucleotides, the CDR3 is TGTGCCAGCTCTTTAAACAATGAGCAGTTCTTC.

This chain links TRBV29-1 with TRBJ2-3; the match to TRBD2 covers 8 bases. Germline V gene lookup returns CDR1 SQVTM and CDR2 ANQGSEA. The CDR3 runs to 14 residues. J was trimmed by 1 base and V by 3 bases; bases with no gene match: 3. The chain's CDR3 is CSVDERERTDTQYF. In nucleotides, the CDR3 is TGCAGCGTTGATGAGCGGGAGCGCACAGATACGCAGTATTTT.

Concerning this clone: This may stem from a read error, because a much larger clone lies one nucleotide away. This same CDR3 is encoded by further DNA sequences in the sample. The chain uses TRBV7-2 and TRBJ2-7, with 13 bases fitting TRBD2. There are 16 residues in the CDR3. Germline CDR1 SGHTA, CDR2 FQGNSA. J lost 0 bases, V lost 1 base, and 0 bases had no gene match. The CDR3 region has the DNA TGTGCCAGCAGCTTAGGACTAGCGGGAGGCTCCTACGAGCAGTACTTC. Protein: CASSLGLAGGSYEQYF.

This chain links TRBV10-3 with TRBJ2-3; 8 nucleotides align to TRBD2. This CDR3 comprises 18 residues. CDR1 ENHRY and CDR2 SYGVKD come from the germline V gene. V lost 0 bases, J lost 3 bases, and 11 bases stayed unmatched. The CDR3 nucleotides read TGTGCCATCAGTGAGTCGTGGGCGGCAGCGGGAGAAACAGATACGCAGTATTTT. It encodes CAISESWAAAGETDTQYF.

This chain links TRBV5-4 with TRBJ1-2; 7 nucleotides match TRBD1. This CDR3 spans 14 amino acids. The J segment lost 5 bases and the V segment lost 4 bases, leaving 8 bases of the junction unmatched. Per germline, CDR1 SGHNT and CDR2 YYREEE (reference sequence). CDR3: CASSPPGTVYGYTF. The CDR3 nucleotides are TGTGCCAGCAGCCCTCCCGGGACAGTTTATGGCTACACCTTC. The entire variable domain, with the rest obtained from reference TRBV5-4 and TRBJ1-2, is as follows: ETGVTQSPTHLIKTRGQQVTLRCSSQSGHNTVSWYQQALGQGPQFIFQYYREEENGRGNFPPRFSGLQFPNYSSELNVNALELDDSALYLCASSPPGTVYGYTFGSGTRLTVV.

The chain recombines TRBV6-5 with TRBJ2-7, with D perhaps matching TRBD1 or TRBD2 (5 bases each). The CDR3 spans 13 residues. Looked up from germline, CDR1 is MNHEY and CDR2 is SVGAGI. V was clipped by 7 bases and J by 6 bases, with 16 bases between them. CDR3 loop: CASNPRGSGEQYF. The CDR3 bases are TGTGCCAGCAACCCCCGGGGCTCTGGCGAGCAGTACTTC.

The CDR3 sequence is CAISIVEPSTDTQYF. DNA of the CDR3: TGTGCCATCAGCATTGTAGAGCCTAGCACAGATACGCAGTATTTT. The chain combines TRBV10-3 with TRBJ2-3; no firm D call. Germline V gene data show CDR1 as ENHRY and CDR2 as SYGVKD. V was clipped by 6 bases and J by 0 bases, with 13 bases between them. The CDR3 consists of 15 residues.

This clone was counted once. The chain recombines TRBV9 with TRBJ2-7; D is ambiguous. The CDR3 spans 14 residues. With 0 bases removed from V and 2 bases from J, the gap between germline ends came to 9 bases. CDR1 SGDLS and CDR2 YYNGEE come from the germline V gene. DNA for the CDR3: TGTGCCAGCAGCGTAGCTCCAGAGACCTACGAGCAGTACTTC. Amino acid sequence: CASSVAPETYEQYF.

This sequence joins TRBV6-5 and TRBJ2-7, with 7 bases matching TRBD2. The CDR3 has 13 residues. The V segment lost 5 bases and the J segment 2 bases; nucleotides outside the gene matches: 3. CDR1 is MNHEY, CDR2 SVGAGI, per germline. CDR3 sequence (DNA): TGTGCCAGCAGTACAACTAGCGCCTACGAGCAGTACTTC. It yields the protein CASSTTSAYEQYF.

This clone appeared a single time. J is TRBJ2-7 and V is TRBV29-1; D gene uncertain. Trimming stripped 4 bases from V and 5 bases from J, with 12 bases between. The CDR3 contains 12 residues. The germline CDR1 and CDR2 sequences are SQVTM and ANQGSEA. The CDR3 region is CSVVPSFDEQYF. The CDR3, as DNA: TGCAGCGTTGTCCCGTCATTTGACGAGCAGTACTTC.

The V call is TRBV12-5, the J call TRBJ2-3; D is undetermined. Germline CDR1 is LGHNT and CDR2 is FRNRAP. Trimming stripped 0 bases from V and 6 bases from J, with 7 bases between. The CDR3 is 13 amino acids. Written as DNA, the CDR3 is TGTGCTAGTGGTTTGGTATCCGGGGATACGCAGTATTTT. The encoded protein is CASGLVSGDTQYF.

Turning to this clone: Within the sample, other DNA sequences also encode this same CDR3. The J gene is TRBJ2-7, the V gene TRBV29-1; no definite D call. CDR3 size: 12 residues. The germline V and J ends were trimmed by 3 bases and 0 bases, with 6 bases remaining between them. The V gene's germline CDR1 is SQVTM and CDR2 ANQGSEA. The CDR3 coding sequence is TGCAGCGTTGAGGGGTCCTCCTACGAGCAGTACTTC. It encodes CSVEGSSYEQYF.

The chain uses TRBV27 and TRBJ2-7; TRBD2 aligns across 13 bases. V shed 5 bases, J shed 5 bases, and the junction held 3 bases outside the gene matches. Germline CDR1 reads MNHEY; CDR2 reads SMNVEV (reference sequence). The CDR3 is made up of 14 amino acids. The CDR3 protein is CASSIGTSGNEQYF. DNA for the CDR3: TGTGCCAGCAGTATTGGGACTAGCGGGAACGAGCAGTACTTC.

This clone was observed a single time. The chain has TRBV18 and TRBJ2-7; D remains unclear. This CDR3 spans 12 amino acids. V was clipped by 1 base and J by 5 bases, with 6 bases between them. Germline-derived CDR1 and CDR2 are KGHSH and LQKENI. The DNA of the CDR3 is TGTGCCAGCTCACCACGGGGTGACGAGCAGTACTTC. Residues: CASSPRGDEQYF.